This TCR beta chain was recovered during a study of vaccination and CD4 T cells after COVID-19. Background on the study: Some control cultures received a CEFX pool, which served as the positive control. Others received an HIV-1 Nef pool or no peptide.

Cultured CD4+ T cells had their DNA profiled by the Oncomine TCR Beta short-read assay. In this case, cultured CD4+ T cells provided the extracted genomic DNA. TCRdb re-called the PCR reads with MiXCR, one entry per CDR3 protein. The data contain roughly 15,000 distinct CDR3 sequences, roughly 80% of them seen just once; the ten biggest clones take up around 9.5%. Indicated treatment: roughly nine-day PBMC culture with coronavirus spike peptide pools or control peptides (ViraFEST assay). Of note for this clonotype: What it recognizes is unknown. Mismatch with germline at one junction end may stem from a read error.

Germline-derived CDR1 and CDR2 are SEHNR and FQNEAQ (reference sequence). The CDR3 covers 10 residues. This receptor was identified in a human donor who received a COVID-19 vaccine. J is TRBJ2-5 and V is TRBV7-9, with 8 bases aligning to TRBD1. The input for sequencing was CD4+ T cells from blood, cultured in vitro, taken after SARS-CoV-2 vaccination. The CDR3 DNA reads as TGCAGGACAGGGCAAGAGACCCAGTACTTC. Residues: CRTGQETQYF.